This TCR beta chain was captured in a study of PD-1 blockade in classical Hodgkin lymphoma. Across the study: With a 2-week interval, patients received intravenous nivolumab at 3 mg/kg.

Relapse was seen in all patients after autologous stem cell transplantation, and brentuximab vedotin exposure was variable. Germline CDR1 and CDR2: SGHNT and YYREEE (reference sequence). The CDR3 consists of 15 residues. V was clipped by 4 bases and J by 4 bases, with 18 bases between them. The data were produced by immunoSEQ multiplex PCR, yet TCRdb's version contains in-frame clones alone and is incomplete. Among 40,000 to 45,000 clones, about 77% were seen once, and the ten largest hold roughly 13%. Comments on this clone: What it binds is unknown.

Study conclusions and caveats: The authors have not defined what causes the repertoire differences, possibly disease activity or prior therapy.

This specimen consisted of peripheral blood mononuclear cells (PBMCs), obtained at baseline. This clonotype originated in a human donor with classical Hodgkin lymphoma. The rearrangement uses TRBV5-4 and TRBJ2-7, with D possibly being TRBD2 (6 bases). Here the CDR3 reads CASSRGTGEGYEQYF. Here the CDR3 DNA reads TGTGCCAGCAGCCGGGGGACGGGCGAGGGTTACGAGCAGTACTTC.